This T cell receptor (beta chain) was captured by sequencing in a study of blood T cell repertoires in COVID-19. Clones were sequenced by immunoSEQ multiplex PCR, and TCRdb holds only the in-frame ones, with some missing. The data show some 170,000 clones, about 87% seen once. This CDR3 region has 13 residues. Germline loops: CDR1 SGHRS, CDR2 YFSETQ. Trimming removed 4 bases from V and 9 bases from J; junction bases left unmatched: 3. The rearrangement joins TRBV5-1 to TRBJ2-1; 11 nucleotides agree with TRBD2. The specimen was peripheral blood. The clonotype comes from a woman in her 50s with acute or convalescent COVID-19. CDR3 loop: CASSPGTSGEQFF. For the CDR3, the DNA is TGCGCCAGCAGCCCCGGGACTAGCGGTGAGCAGTTCTTC.